This TCR beta chain originates from a study of control samples from healthy donors and cancer patients. This clone occurred a few times. Germline CDR1 reads SGHVS; CDR2 reads FQNEAQ. V lost 3 bases and J 0 bases, leaving 15 bases between the germline ends. This CDR3 comprises 17 residues. Sequencing used immunoSEQ multiplex PCR; TCRdb keeps in-frame clones, though not all of them. Found here are approximately 51,000 clones, under 90% of them singletons; the top ten hold 9.5% to 13%. Material for sequencing was blood. The rearrangement uses TRBV7-8 and TRBJ1-5; D unclear. This receptor was obtained from a man in his 70s in good health. CDR3 sequence: CASSLVGSGDSNQPQHF. The CDR3 nucleotides read TGTGCCAGCAGCTTGGTTGGTTCTGGGGATAGCAATCAGCCCCAGCATTTT.